This T cell receptor (beta chain) was observed in a study of T-cell memory formation after mild COVID-19. General study points: Among clones peaking at day 37 in the second wave, SARS-CoV-2 specificity remained unconfirmed.

TCRdb re-called the 5' RACE reads through MiXCR, storing one row per CDR3 protein. Found here are about 430,000 distinct CDR3 sequences, roughly a quarter of them singletons; the top ten hold around 9.5%. Comment on this clonotype: Its matching antigen is unknown.

Germline assignment: CDR1 LGHDT and CDR2 YNNKEL (reference sequence). This CDR3 region has 13 residues. V lost 4 bases to trimming and J lost 13 bases; unmatched junction nucleotides: 10. The sequencing sample was made of PBMCs or a T cell subset sorted from them (not recorded which). The rearrangement links TRBV3-1 to TRBJ2-1; the match to TRBD1 covers 7 bases. This TCR derives from an adult woman who had mild COVID-19 (a few samples of this study predate the infection). Cell type and time point are not known. The CDR3 loop is CASSPRDRETQFF. CDR3 in DNA: TGTGCCAGCAGCCCCCGGGACAGAGAGACCCAGTTCTTC.